The 27 T cell receptor beta chains given below trace back to one sample, sequenced in a study of blood T cell repertoires in COVID-19. Libraries were prepared by immunoSEQ multiplex PCR; TCRdb keeps only in-frame clonotypes and omits some of them. The sample consists of some 100,000 clones, 86% of them appearing once. The sequenced material came from peripheral blood. These receptors originate from a man aged 50-60 years with acute or convalescent COVID-19.

This clone was picked up one time. The V and J genes are TRBV6-5 and TRBJ2-2; D may be TRBD1 (5 bases). The CDR3 has 16 amino acids. V shed 4 bases and J shed 1 base, with 13 bases lying between them. In germline, CDR1 is MNHEY, CDR2 SVGAGI. This chain's CDR3 is CASSFTQGGNTGELFF. In DNA, the CDR3 is TGTGCCAGCAGTTTCACTCAGGGTGGGAACACCGGGGAGCTGTTTTTT.

The table lists this clone with many counts. The genes are TRBV7-3 and TRBJ2-1, with a tentative D call TRBD2 (7 bases). The germline gives CDR1 SGHTA, CDR2 FQGTGA. Trimming cost V 5 bases and J 4 bases, with 15 bases left between them. There are 15 residues in the CDR3. The CDR3 bases are TGTGCCAGCAGCCAGGGGCTAGCGGAATACAATGAGCAGTTCTTC. Amino acids: CASSQGLAEYNEQFF.

The CDR3 DNA follows: TGTGCCGCCAGACCCACTAGGAACACCGGGGAGCTGTTTTTT. Translating gives CAARPTRNTGELFF. The chain carries TRBV27 and TRBJ2-2; a weak D match, TRBD2 (5 bases). This CDR3 comprises 14 residues. V lost 11 bases and J 1 base, leaving 14 bases between the germline ends. CDR1 and CDR2 from the germline V gene are MNHEY and SMNVEV (reference sequence).

V gene TRBV5-1 combines with J gene TRBJ2-1; TRBD1 is a possible D gene (6 bases). Per the germline V gene, CDR1 is SGHRS and CDR2 is YFSETQ. Trimming left V 0 bases short and J 7 bases short, with 14 bases between. The CDR3 consists of 15 residues. The CDR3 protein is CASSLVGQTQNEQFF. CDR3 DNA: TGCGCCAGCAGCTTGGTAGGACAGACGCAAAATGAGCAGTTCTTC.

This rearrangement joins TRBV11-2 to TRBJ1-3, with 7 bases lining up with TRBD1. The CDR3 is made up of 13 amino acids. Trimming took 5 bases from V and 2 from J; bases not matched to a gene: 0. Germline CDR1 SGHAT, CDR2 FQNNGV. CDR3 region: CASSGTAGNTIYF. The CDR3 DNA is TGTGCCAGCAGCGGGACAGCTGGAAACACCATATATTTT.

The J gene is TRBJ1-1, the V gene TRBV12-3 or TRBV12-4, with TRBD1 identical over 7 bases. The V and J ends lost 6 bases and 7 bases, in that order; junction bases with no gene match: 8. The CDR3 totals 13 residues. CDR3 protein: CASSWRGQNEAFF. Here the CDR3 DNA reads TGTGCCAGCAGCTGGAGGGGACAGAATGAAGCTTTCTTT.

V gene TRBV28 combines with J gene TRBJ1-1; 7 bases align to TRBD1. CDR1 is MDHEN, CDR2 SYDVKM, per germline. V shed 4 bases, J shed 5 bases, and the junction held 7 bases outside the gene matches. The CDR3 is made up of 14 amino acids. Written as DNA, the CDR3 is TGTGCCAGCAGTTCCCCGGACAGGAGGACTGAAGCTTTCTTT. This codes for CASSSPDRRTEAFF.

J is TRBJ1-2 and V is TRBV13; weak D call: TRBD1 (6 bases). The CDR3 runs 17 residues. Trimming stripped 6 bases from V and 1 base from J, with 21 bases between. Germline assignment: CDR1 PRHDT and CDR2 FYEKMQ (reference sequence). The CDR3 region has the DNA TGTGCCAGCAGGCTAGCCACCGGGACACTTATTAACTATGGCTACACCTTC. Protein product: CASRLATGTLINYGYTF.

This clone was detected only a few times. The rearrangement links TRBV5-6 to TRBJ1-1; D not certain. This CDR3 has 13 amino acids. Germline assignment: CDR1 SGHDT and CDR2 YYEEEE. V was shortened by 4 bases and J by 5 bases, with 12 bases between the two germline ends. In DNA, the CDR3 is TGTGCCAGCAGCCAAATAGGAGGGACTGAAGCTTTCTTT. This codes for CASSQIGGTEAFF.

The rearrangement uses TRBV29-1 and TRBJ2-3, with 9 bases matching TRBD2. Trimming removed 2 bases from V and 6 bases from J; junction bases left unmatched: 3. The CDR3 runs to 13 residues. Germline-derived CDR1 and CDR2 are SQVTM and ANQGSEA. The CDR3 loop reads CSVEPSGMDTQYF. The DNA for the CDR3 is TGCAGCGTTGAACCTAGCGGGATGGATACGCAGTATTTT.

The rearrangement uses TRBV6-5 and TRBJ2-7, with D possibly TRBD1 on 5 matching bases. V was trimmed by 1 base and J by 2 bases, leaving 12 bases between them. There are 15 residues in the CDR3. Looked up from germline, CDR1 is MNHEY and CDR2 is SVGAGI. CDR3 protein: CASSYCLDTTYEQYF. The DNA for the CDR3 is TGTGCCAGCAGTTACTGTCTGGACACCACCTACGAGCAGTACTTC.

V gene TRBV19 combines with J gene TRBJ2-1, with TRBD2 as a possible D gene (6 bases). V lost 6 bases and J lost 0, with 27 bases in between. Germline V gene data show CDR1 as LNHDA and CDR2 as SQIVND (reference sequence). The CDR3 is 20 residues long. The DNA of the CDR3 is TGTGCCAGTAGCCCCAACCAGATTAGCGGCCCCCTGAGCTCCTACAATGAGCAGTTCTTC. Translated: CASSPNQISGPLSSYNEQFF.

The sample holds one count of this clone. The chain's CDR3 is CASSSWDSPLKQYF. In nucleotides, the CDR3 is TGTGCCAGCAGCTCATGGGACAGCCCCCTCAAGCAGTACTTC. The chain carries TRBV5-6 and TRBJ2-7; 7 nucleotides match TRBD1. This CDR3 spans 14 amino acids. CDR1 is SGHDT and CDR2 is YYEEEE in the germline V gene. V was clipped by 3 bases and J by 8 bases; unmatched bases: 11. The whole variable domain, remainder taken from reference TRBV5-6 and TRBJ2-7, is DAGVTQSPTHLIKTRGQQVTLRCSPKSGHDTVSWYQQALGQGPQFIFQYYEEEERQRGNFPDRFSGHQFPNYSSELNVNALLLGDSALYLCASSSWDSPLKQYFGPGTRLTVT.

The chain joins TRBV5-1 to TRBJ2-7; TRBD1 aligns across 7 bases. CDR1 is SGHRS, CDR2 YFSETQ, per germline. V dropped 2 bases and J dropped 2; count of bases not matched to a gene: 7. CDR3 length equals 15 residues. The CDR3 is CASSLLGDSAYEQYF. The CDR3 nucleotides are TGCGCCAGCAGCTTATTAGGGGACAGCGCCTACGAGCAGTACTTC.

This rearrangement joins TRBV4-1 to TRBJ1-5; D may be TRBD1 (5 bases). The CDR3 extends over 17 amino acids. V gave up 4 bases and J gave up 2 bases, with 18 bases separating them. CDR1 is MGHRA and CDR2 is YSYEKL in the germline V gene. The CDR3, as DNA: TGCGCCAGCAGCCCCGGGGGGGGTGTCCGGGGCAATCAGCCCCAGCATTTT. Encoded protein: CASSPGGGVRGNQPQHF.

In its sample, this clone was seen once. V gene TRBV14 combines with J gene TRBJ2-5, with TRBD2 matching 10 bases. The CDR3 has 15 amino acids. Germline V gives CDR1 SGHDN, CDR2 FVKESK. V lost 5 bases and J lost 5; bases outside the gene matches: 8. CDR3 loop: CASSWSGRAFETQYF. CDR3 sequence (DNA): TGTGCCAGCAGCTGGAGCGGGAGGGCGTTTGAGACCCAGTACTTC.

A single count supports this clone. This chain connects TRBV6-5 to TRBJ1-2; 7 nucleotides line up with TRBD1. Germline V gene lookup returns CDR1 MNHEY and CDR2 SVGAGI. The CDR3 is 13 amino acids. V gave up 5 bases and J gave up 5 bases; unmatched junction bases: 5. The CDR3 sequence: CASSLDRRYGYTF. The CDR3 nucleotides read TGTGCCAGCAGTCTGGACAGGAGGTATGGCTACACCTTC.

In nucleotides, the CDR3 is TGCGCCAGCACGAGTCGGGGGGGATCTTACGAGCAGTACTTC. Its protein is CASTSRGGSYEQYF. The V and J genes are TRBV10-1 and TRBJ2-7, with 8 nucleotides matching TRBD2. V gave up 7 bases and J gave up 4 bases; unmatched junction bases: 9. Germline V CDR1 and CDR2: WNHNN, SYGVQD (reference sequence). The CDR3 has 14 amino acids.

The chain joins TRBV5-1 to TRBJ2-5; no firm D call. The CDR3 runs to 15 residues. Germline values: CDR1 SGHRS, CDR2 YFSETQ. V lost 0 bases and J lost 2, with 11 bases in between. CDR3 sequence reads: CASSLGLQKQETQYF. The CDR3 nucleotides are TGCGCCAGCAGCTTGGGTCTACAGAAACAAGAGACCCAGTACTTC.

Only one count was recorded for this clone. V gene TRBV6-5 combines with J gene TRBJ2-7; 9 nucleotides line up with TRBD1. The trim removed 6 bases at V and 2 bases at J, leaving 2 bases unmatched. From germline, CDR1 is MNHEY and CDR2 SVGAGI. The CDR3 extends over 13 amino acids. The CDR3, as DNA: TGTGCCAGCAGGCGACAGGGGGCCTACGAGCAGTACTTC. It yields the protein CASRRQGAYEQYF.

The V call is TRBV4-2, the J call TRBJ2-7, with D perhaps matching TRBD2 (5 bases). Trimming cost V 1 base and J 3 bases, with 13 bases left between them. This CDR3 is built from 15 residues. From germline, CDR1 is LGHNA and CDR2 YNFKEQ. This CDR3 reads CASSQVAGEGYEQYF. As DNA, the CDR3 is TGTGCCAGCAGCCAAGTTGCCGGAGAGGGCTACGAGCAGTACTTC.

The V and J genes are TRBV18 and TRBJ1-1; D is uncertain. CDR1 is KGHSH, CDR2 LQKENI, per germline. V gave up 3 bases and J gave up 1 base, with 6 bases separating them. The CDR3 covers 13 residues. CDR3 amino acids: CASSPRENTEAFF. The DNA for the CDR3 is TGTGCCAGCTCACCTCGAGAGAACACTGAAGCTTTCTTT. The complete variable domain, with remaining parts taken from reference TRBV18 and TRBJ1-1, reads NAGVMQNPRHLVRRRGQEARLRCSPMKGHSHVYWYRQLPEEGLKFMVYLQKENIIDESGMPKERFSAEFPKEGPSILRIQQVVRGDSAAYFCASSPRENTEAFFGQGTRLTVV.

The chain combines TRBV15 with TRBJ2-2; D unclear. The CDR3 contains 13 residues. Trimming removed 3 bases from V and 6 bases from J, with 8 bases in between. Germline loops: CDR1 LNHNV, CDR2 YYDKDF (reference sequence). The CDR3 loop reads CATSSLKSGELFF. The CDR3 DNA reads as TGTGCCACCAGCAGCCTTAAATCCGGGGAGCTGTTTTTT.

This chain uses TRBV6-1 with TRBJ1-2; 7 bases match TRBD1. The CDR3 has 15 residues. With V trimmed by 0 bases and J by 8 bases, 9 bases remained unmatched. The germline gives CDR1 MNHNS, CDR2 SASEGT. Here the CDR3 DNA reads TGTGCCAGCAGTGAAGCGAGAGGGGGCAGGAGAGGCTACACCTTC. Its protein is CASSEARGGRRGYTF.

This clone was seen once. This chain uses TRBV6-1 with TRBJ2-2; D is perhaps TRBD2 (6 bases). V was clipped by 1 base and J by 5 bases, with 14 bases between them. The germline V gene encodes CDR1 MNHNS and CDR2 SASEGT. The CDR3 is 16 amino acids. Here the CDR3 reads CASSEVRRDGTGELFF. CDR3 nucleotides: TGTGCCAGCAGTGAAGTGCGGCGGGATGGGACCGGGGAGCTGTTTTTT.

The rearrangement links TRBV6-5 to TRBJ2-3; the match to TRBD2 covers 7 bases. The V segment lost 1 base and the J segment 1 base; nucleotides outside the gene matches: 2. Germline CDR1 and CDR2: MNHEY and SVGAGI. The CDR3 covers 15 residues. CDR3 in amino acids: CASSYWGRGTDTQYF. The DNA of the CDR3 is TGTGCCAGCAGTTACTGGGGGAGGGGCACAGATACGCAGTATTTT.

V and J are TRBV7-7 and TRBJ2-1; perhaps TRBD1 as D (6 bases). Germline V gives CDR1 SSHAT, CDR2 FNYEAQ (reference sequence). The V end was cut by 5 bases, the J end by 0 bases, with 11 bases between. CDR3 size: 15 residues. This CDR3 is CASSPDSSSYNEQFF. The CDR3 DNA is TGTGCCAGCAGCCCGGACAGCAGCTCCTACAATGAGCAGTTCTTC. Based on the CDR3 plus reference TRBV7-7 and TRBJ2-1, the full variable domain is GAGVSQSPRYKVTKRGQDVTLRCDPISSHATLYWYQQALGQGPEFLTYFNYEAQPDKSGLPSDRFSAERPEGSISTLTIQRTEQRDSAMYRCASSPDSSSYNEQFFGPGTRLTVL.